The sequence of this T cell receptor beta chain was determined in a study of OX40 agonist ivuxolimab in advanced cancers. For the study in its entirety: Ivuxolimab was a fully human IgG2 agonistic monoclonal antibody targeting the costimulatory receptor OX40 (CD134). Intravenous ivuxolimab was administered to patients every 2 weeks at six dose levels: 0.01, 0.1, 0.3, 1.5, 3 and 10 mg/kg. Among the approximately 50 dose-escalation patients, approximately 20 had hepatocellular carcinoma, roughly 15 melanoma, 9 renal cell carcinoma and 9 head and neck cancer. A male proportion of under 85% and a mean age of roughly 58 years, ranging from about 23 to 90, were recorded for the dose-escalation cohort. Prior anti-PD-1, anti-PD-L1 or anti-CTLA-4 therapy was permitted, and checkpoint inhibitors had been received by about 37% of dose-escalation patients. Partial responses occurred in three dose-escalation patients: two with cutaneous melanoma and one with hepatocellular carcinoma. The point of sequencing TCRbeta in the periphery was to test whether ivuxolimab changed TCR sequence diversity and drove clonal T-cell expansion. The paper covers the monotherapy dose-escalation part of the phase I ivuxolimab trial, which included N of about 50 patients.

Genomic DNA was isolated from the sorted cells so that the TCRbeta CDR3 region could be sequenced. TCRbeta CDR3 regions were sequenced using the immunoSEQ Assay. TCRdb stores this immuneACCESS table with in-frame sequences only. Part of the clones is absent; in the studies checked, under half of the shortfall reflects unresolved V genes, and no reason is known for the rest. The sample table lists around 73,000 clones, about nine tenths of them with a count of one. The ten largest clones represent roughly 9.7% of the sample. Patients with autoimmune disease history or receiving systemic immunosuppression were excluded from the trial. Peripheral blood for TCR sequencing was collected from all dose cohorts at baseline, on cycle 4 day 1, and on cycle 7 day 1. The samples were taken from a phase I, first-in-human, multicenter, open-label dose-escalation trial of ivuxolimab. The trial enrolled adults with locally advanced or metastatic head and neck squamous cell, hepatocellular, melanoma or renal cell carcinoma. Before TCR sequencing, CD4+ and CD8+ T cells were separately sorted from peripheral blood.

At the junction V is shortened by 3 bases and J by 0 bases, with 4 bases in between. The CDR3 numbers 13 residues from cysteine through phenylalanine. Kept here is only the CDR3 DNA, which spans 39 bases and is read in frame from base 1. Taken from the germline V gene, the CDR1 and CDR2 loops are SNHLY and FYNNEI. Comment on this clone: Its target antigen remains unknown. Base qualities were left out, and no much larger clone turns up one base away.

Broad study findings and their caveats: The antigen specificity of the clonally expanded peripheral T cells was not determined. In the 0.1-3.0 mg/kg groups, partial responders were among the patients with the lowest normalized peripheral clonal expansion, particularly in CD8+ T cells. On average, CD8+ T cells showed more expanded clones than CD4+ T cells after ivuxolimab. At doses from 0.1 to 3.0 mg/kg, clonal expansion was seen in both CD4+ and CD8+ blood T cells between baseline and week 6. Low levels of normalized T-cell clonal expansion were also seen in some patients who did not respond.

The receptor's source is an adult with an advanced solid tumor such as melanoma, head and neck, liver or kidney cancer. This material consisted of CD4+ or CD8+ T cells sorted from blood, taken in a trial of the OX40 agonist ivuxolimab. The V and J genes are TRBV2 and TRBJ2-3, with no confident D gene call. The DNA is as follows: TGTGCCAGCAGTGAGGGGAGCACAGATACGCAGTATTTT. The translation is CASSEGSTDTQYF.